This T cell receptor beta chain originates from a study of blood T cell repertoires in COVID-19. Libraries were prepared by immunoSEQ multiplex PCR; TCRdb keeps only in-frame clonotypes and omits some of them. There are some 110,000 clones in the sample; 86% occur only once, and about 4.7% lies in the top ten. Remarks on this clone: Other DNA sequences in this sample translate to the same CDR3.

V lost 2 bases, J lost 2 bases, and 6 bases lay in between. This CDR3 is built from 13 residues. The germline V gene encodes CDR1 MNHEY and CDR2 SMNVEV (reference sequence). The rearrangement uses TRBV27 and TRBJ1-1, with D perhaps matching TRBD1 (5 bases). The sequencing sample was made of peripheral blood. The TCR was taken from a man aged 35-49 years with acute or convalescent COVID-19. This CDR3 is CASSLRGNTEAFF. The CDR3 coding sequence is TGTGCCAGCAGTTTAAGGGGTAACACTGAAGCTTTCTTT.